The 3 T cell receptor beta chains below were found in one sample sequenced in a study of OX40 agonist ivuxolimab in advanced cancers. Clones were read by immunoSEQ multiplex PCR, and TCRdb kept only the in-frame ones, dropping some. The table shows 55,000 to 80,000 clones, with roughly 82% occurring only once. The sample was CD4+ or CD8+ T cells sorted from blood, taken in a trial of the OX40 agonist ivuxolimab. Every receptor here comes from an adult with an advanced solid tumor such as melanoma, head and neck, liver or kidney cancer.

This chain uses TRBV6-1 with TRBJ1-5; 12 bases fit TRBD1. The CDR3 has 16 amino acids. Germline CDR1 is MNHNS and CDR2 is SASEGT. Trimming took 1 base from V and 9 from J; bases not matched to a gene: 7. CDR3 amino acids: CASSEEVGTGGWPQHF. In DNA form, the CDR3 reads TGTGCCAGCAGTGAAGAAGTCGGGACAGGGGGCTGGCCCCAGCATTTT.

The chain recombines TRBV5-4 with TRBJ2-7, with D perhaps matching TRBD2 (6 bases). The CDR3 sequence is 15 residues long. V shed 4 bases and J shed 0 bases, with 14 bases lying between them. Germline V gene sequence: CDR1 SGHNT, CDR2 YYREEE (reference sequence). CDR3 sequence (DNA): TGTGCCAGCAGCACAATCCGGGACTCCTCCTACGAGCAGTACTTC. It yields the protein CASSTIRDSSYEQYF.

The V gene is TRBV27, the J gene TRBJ1-2, with D possibly being TRBD1 (6 bases). CDR1 MNHEY and CDR2 SMNVEV come from the germline V gene (reference sequence). The V and J ends lost 5 bases and 4 bases respectively, with 14 bases between them. CDR3 size: 14 residues. CDR3 sequence: CASSTPGVGYGYTF. CDR3 nucleotide sequence: TGTGCCAGCAGTACACCAGGGGTTGGCTATGGCTACACCTTC.